This T cell receptor (beta chain) was sequenced during a study of T cells in Graves' hyperthyroidism and ophthalmopathy. Findings and caveats of the study: Most clonotypes that expanded in the thyroid above 0.001 also showed up in blood.

The CDR3 totals 14 residues. Trimming removed 0 bases from V and 4 bases from J, with 4 bases in between. CDR1 is MNHEY and CDR2 is SVGEGT in the germline V gene. Amplification of TCR beta CDR3 regions was performed using RNA transcripts as template. The HTBI primer set was used in a first-round RT-PCR of the TCR CDR3. In TCRdb, the multiplex PCR reads were re-called with MiXCR into one record per CDR3 protein. The sample holds roughly 700,000 distinct CDR3 sequences, 14% seen once. Disease duration under 2 months; hyperthyroidism patients were aged 18 to 65. Lactation, pregnancy, other autoimmune disease or uncontrolled infection led to exclusion of patients. Fresh 10 ml peripheral blood yielded PBMCs. At least ten counts were recorded for this clonotype. What it recognizes is unknown.

The chain carries TRBV6-2 or TRBV6-3 and TRBJ2-6; no definite D call. The receptor was derived from a woman in her late teens or twenties with Graves' hyperthyroidism. The sequenced sample consisted of blood. CDR3: CASSYSPGANVLTF. CDR3 bases: TGTGCCAGCAGTTACTCACCCGGGGCCAACGTCCTGACTTTC.